The T cell receptor (beta chain) described here comes from a study of T cell repertoires in cytomegalovirus infection. Trimming took off 3 bases at V and 2 bases at J, with 10 bases between the two ends. The CDR3 is 14 residues long. CDR1 and CDR2 from the germline V gene are KGHDR and SFDVKD. This clonotype came up a few times. TCRdb used MiXCR to reprocess the reads, holding one entry per CDR3 protein. The sample includes some 680,000 distinct CDR3 sequences, approximately 40% seen only once; the top ten take about 2.8%. The specimen was PBMCs. The TCR was taken from a human donor in good health (CMV status not recorded). Some clones in this sample may be carry-over from other donors' samples. V usage is TRBV24-1 and J usage is TRBJ2-7, with D perhaps matching TRBD1 (5 bases). The CDR3 DNA reads as TGTGCCACCAGTGATCTTGACAGACCCTACGAGCAGTACTTC. Protein sequence: CATSDLDRPYEQYF.